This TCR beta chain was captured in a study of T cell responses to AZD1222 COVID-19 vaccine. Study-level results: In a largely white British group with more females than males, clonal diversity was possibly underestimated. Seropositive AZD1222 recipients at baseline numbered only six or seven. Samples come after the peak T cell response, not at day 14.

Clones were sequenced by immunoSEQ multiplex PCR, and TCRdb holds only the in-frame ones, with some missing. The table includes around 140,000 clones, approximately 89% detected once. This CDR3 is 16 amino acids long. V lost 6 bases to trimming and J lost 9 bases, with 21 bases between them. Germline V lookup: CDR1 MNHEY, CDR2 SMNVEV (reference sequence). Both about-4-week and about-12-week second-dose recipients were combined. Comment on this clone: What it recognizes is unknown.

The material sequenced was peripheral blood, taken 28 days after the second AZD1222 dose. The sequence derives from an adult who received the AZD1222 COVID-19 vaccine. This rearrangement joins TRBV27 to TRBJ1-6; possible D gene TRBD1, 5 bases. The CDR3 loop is CASSFSVGGIGSPLHF. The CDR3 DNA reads TGTGCCAGCAGCTTCTCAGTGGGGGGAATTGGTTCACCCCTCCACTTT.